This T cell receptor (beta chain) was sequenced in a study of memory B cells and T cells in multiple sclerosis. Germline V gene sequence: CDR1 SGHAT, CDR2 FQDESV (reference sequence). The CDR3 spans 14 residues. With 4 bases removed from V and 5 bases from J, the gap between germline ends came to 15 bases. Comment on this clone: Its antigen is not known.

The repertoire was sequenced with immunoSEQ multiplex PCR; TCRdb's copy has only in-frame clones and lacks some. This sample has approximately 12,000 clones, with 84% found just once. Stimulus-free culture yielded autoproliferating CFSE-dim and non-proliferating CFSE-high T cells, each sequenced separately. Cultures began with some 49 million CFSE-labeled PBMCs, unstimulated for 7 to 8 days, with replicate wells pooled. The PBMCs received about 0.45 uM CFSE and serum-free culture with no added stimuli. The J gene is TRBJ2-7, the V gene TRBV11-1; perhaps D is TRBD1 or TRBD2 (6 bases each). The TCR sequence derives from a human donor with multiple sclerosis. Sequencing input: PBMCs from blood kept in culture. The CDR3, as DNA: TGTGCCAGCAGCTCAGCTTCGGGGGCGAACGAGCAGTACTTC. This encodes CASSSASGANEQYF.